Shown below are 25 T cell receptor beta chains from a single sample sequenced in a study of T cell changes during pregnancy in multiple sclerosis. TCRdb keeps only in-frame clones here, not all; method: immunoSEQ multiplex PCR. The top ten clones hold roughly 0.7% of a sample with 70,000 or so clones, roughly nine tenths of them seen once. This material consisted of peripheral blood, taken in the third trimester of pregnancy. The receptors come from a female donor in good health, enrolled as a control in a pregnancy study.

The genes are TRBV4-1 and TRBJ1-3; TRBD1 is a possible D gene (5 bases). Germline CDR1 and CDR2: MGHRA and YSYEKL. This CDR3 has 16 amino acids. Between the trimmed V and J ends, which lost 3 bases and 0 bases, there was a span of 12 bases. CDR3 sequence: CASSQARDYSGNTIYF. CDR3 nucleotide sequence: TGCGCCAGCAGCCAGGCCAGGGACTACTCTGGAAACACCATATATTTT.

The rearrangement joins TRBV4-1 to TRBJ1-1, with TRBD1 matching over 11 bases. CDR1 and CDR2 (germline): MGHRA, YSYEKL. CDR3 length equals 16 residues. The V gene end was trimmed by 2 bases and the J gene end by 7 bases; junction bases not matched to a gene: 9. This chain's CDR3 is CASSQPTRTGGDEAFF. CDR3 in DNA: TGCGCCAGCAGCCAACCCACCAGGACAGGGGGCGATGAAGCTTTCTTT.

The chain recombines TRBV9 with TRBJ2-1; D gene uncertain. V lost 3 bases and J lost 1, with 8 bases in between. This CDR3 comprises 14 residues. The germline V gene has CDR1 SGDLS and CDR2 YYNGEE. CDR3 region: CASSGAWSYNEQFF. CDR3 bases: TGTGCCAGCAGCGGTGCGTGGTCCTACAATGAGCAGTTCTTC.

This clone was recorded only once. The chain recombines TRBV15 with TRBJ2-5; a possible D gene is TRBD2 (5 bases). CDR3 size: 14 residues. V lost 0 bases and J lost 5, with 10 bases in between. CDR1 is LNHNV, CDR2 YYDKDF, per germline (reference sequence). The CDR3 here is CATSRDRGGETQYF. CDR3 coding DNA: TGTGCCACCAGCAGAGATAGAGGCGGGGAGACCCAGTACTTC.

V gene TRBV25-1 combines with J gene TRBJ1-1; TRBD1 aligns across 8 bases. CDR1 MGHDK and CDR2 SYGVNS come from the germline V gene. This CDR3 region has 15 residues. With V trimmed by 2 bases and J by 1 base, 3 bases remained unmatched. Here the CDR3 DNA reads TGTGCCAGCAGTGAACTTGGACAGGGGAACACTGAAGCTTTCTTT. This codes for CASSELGQGNTEAFF.

This chain uses TRBV28 with TRBJ1-3, with a weak D call TRBD1 (6 bases). The CDR3 contains 14 residues. CDR1 is MDHEN, CDR2 SYDVKM, per germline. Trimming stripped 3 bases from V and 9 bases from J, with 15 bases between. CDR3 bases: TGTGCCAGCAGTTTTTACAGGGCACGGACCACCATATATTTT. Encoded protein: CASSFYRARTTIYF.

This rearrangement joins TRBV29-1 to TRBJ2-7; D gene uncertain. Trimming took off 6 bases at V and 4 bases at J, with 10 bases between the two ends. Germline assignment: CDR1 SQVTM and CDR2 ANQGSEA. This CDR3 spans 11 amino acids. The CDR3 DNA is TGCAGCGTGGGCCCAAATTACGAGCAGTACTTC. The encoded protein is CSVGPNYEQYF.

The J gene is TRBJ1-4, the V gene TRBV18, with D hard to call. This CDR3 is 15 amino acids long. CDR1 KGHSH and CDR2 LQKENI come from the germline V gene. V lost 3 bases and J lost 8, with 16 bases in between. CDR3 loop: CASSPRAETGEKLFF. CDR3 sequence (DNA): TGTGCCAGCTCACCCCGGGCCGAGACGGGGGAAAAACTGTTTTTT. The complete variable domain, with remaining parts taken from reference TRBV18 and TRBJ1-4, reads NAGVMQNPRHLVRRRGQEARLRCSPMKGHSHVYWYRQLPEEGLKFMVYLQKENIIDESGMPKERFSAEFPKEGPSILRIQQVVRGDSAAYFCASSPRAETGEKLFFGSGTQLSVL.

CDR3 amino acids: CASTPRFDHGNEQYF. Here the CDR3 DNA reads TGTGCCAGCACGCCCCGGTTCGATCATGGTAACGAGCAGTACTTC. The V call is TRBV6-1, the J call TRBJ2-7; D not resolved. Germline V gene data show CDR1 as MNHNS and CDR2 as SASEGT. V shed 7 bases and J shed 5 bases, with 21 bases lying between them. The CDR3 consists of 15 residues.

This clone occurred a few times. The chain combines TRBV14 with TRBJ1-3; D gene uncertain. Germline loops: CDR1 SGHDN, CDR2 FVKESK. The V gene lost 0 bases and the J gene lost 4 bases, with 7 bases spanning the gap. CDR3 length equals 14 residues. This chain's CDR3 is CASSQDYGGNTIYF. The CDR3, as DNA: TGTGCCAGCAGCCAAGATTACGGGGGAAACACCATATATTTT.

The chain uses TRBV7-9 and TRBJ1-2; the D gene is possibly TRBD1 (6 bases). Germline CDR1 reads SEHNR; CDR2 reads FQNEAQ (reference sequence). CDR3 length equals 13 residues. Trimming took 3 bases from V and 8 from J, leaving 13 bases between them. The CDR3: CASSFQGTGGYTF. DNA of the CDR3: TGTGCCAGCAGCTTCCAGGGGACGGGAGGCTACACCTTC.

The rearrangement links TRBV5-1 to TRBJ1-1; 7 bases match TRBD1. V dropped 4 bases and J dropped 1; count of bases not matched to a gene: 7. The CDR3 totals 15 residues. Germline V gene sequence: CDR1 SGHRS, CDR2 YFSETQ. The CDR3 DNA sequence: TGCGCCAGCAGCACATCGACAGGGAGGAACACTGAAGCTTTCTTT. Amino acids: CASSTSTGRNTEAFF. Drawing the rest from reference TRBV5-1 and TRBJ1-1, the complete variable domain is KAGVTQTPRYLIKTRGQQVTLSCSPISGHRSVSWYQQTPGQGLQFLFEYFSETQRNKGNFPGRFSGRQFSNSRSEMNVSTLELGDSALYLCASSTSTGRNTEAFFGQGTRLTVV.

This sequence joins TRBV10-2 and TRBJ2-5; TRBD2 might be the D (6 bases). The germline V gene encodes CDR1 WSHSY and CDR2 SAAADI. The germline V and J ends were trimmed by 2 bases and 2 bases, with 12 bases remaining between them. CDR3 length: 15 residues. As DNA, the CDR3 is TGCGCCAGCAGTGAGGGCCGGGCGGGGCAAGAGACCCAGTACTTC. This codes for CASSEGRAGQETQYF.

The chain uses TRBV7-2 and TRBJ2-7, with 11 bases identical to TRBD2. Germline assignment: CDR1 SGHTA and CDR2 FQGNSA. The V gene end was trimmed by 1 base and the J gene end by 6 bases; junction bases not matched to a gene: 5. The CDR3 spans 15 residues. CDR3 protein: CASSLGLAGSGEQYF. The CDR3 DNA sequence: TGTGCCAGCAGCTTAGGACTAGCGGGATCGGGCGAGCAGTACTTC.

The rearrangement joins TRBV27 to TRBJ1-2; 10 bases map to TRBD1. This CDR3 has 16 amino acids. After removal of 6 bases from V and 5 bases from J, the junction contained 12 bases not matched to a gene. Germline CDR1 MNHEY, CDR2 SMNVEV (reference sequence). CDR3 in amino acids: CASRSTPGQGIYGYTF. CDR3 nucleotides: TGTGCCAGCAGGTCTACGCCGGGACAGGGGATTTATGGCTACACCTTC.

The V and J genes are TRBV4-1 and TRBJ1-1; 7 nucleotides match TRBD1. This CDR3 has 14 amino acids. The germline gives CDR1 MGHRA, CDR2 YSYEKL. Trimming at V came to 0 bases and at J to 3 bases, leaving 1 base not matched to a gene. DNA of the CDR3: TGCGCCAGCAGCCAAGATCAGGGGGACACTGAAGCTTTCTTT. This translates into CASSQDQGDTEAFF.

The chain links TRBV4-1 to TRBJ1-1; maybe TRBD1 (5 bases). Trimming removed 7 bases from V and 1 base from J, with 13 bases in between. CDR1 and CDR2 from the germline V gene are MGHRA and YSYEKL. The CDR3 has 14 amino acids. The CDR3 region is CASTNRGGNTEAFF. CDR3 DNA: TGCGCCAGCACAAATCGGGGGGGGAACACTGAAGCTTTCTTT.

The chain links TRBV18 to TRBJ2-1, with 12 bases that match TRBD2. The CDR3 sequence is 17 residues long. Germline loops: CDR1 KGHSH, CDR2 LQKENI. Losses at the gene ends were 3 bases for V and 1 base for J; bases not matched to a gene: 4. The CDR3 is CASSPLTSGSSYNEQFF. Written as DNA, the CDR3 is TGTGCCAGCTCACCCTTGACTAGCGGGAGTTCCTACAATGAGCAGTTCTTC. Supplemented by reference TRBV18 and TRBJ2-1, the full variable domain reads NAGVMQNPRHLVRRRGQEARLRCSPMKGHSHVYWYRQLPEEGLKFMVYLQKENIIDESGMPKERFSAEFPKEGPSILRIQQVVRGDSAAYFCASSPLTSGSSYNEQFFGPGTRLTVL.

The genes are TRBV28 and TRBJ2-3; no clear D. The germline CDR1 and CDR2 sequences are MDHEN and SYDVKM. V lost 8 bases to trimming and J lost 2 bases, with 8 bases between them. The length of the CDR3 is 12 residues. CDR3: CASVAPTDTQYF. The CDR3, as DNA: TGTGCCAGCGTGGCACCCACAGATACGCAGTATTTT.

This clone was found a few times. This sequence joins TRBV6-1 and TRBJ1-6; possibly TRBD1 for D (5 bases). V dropped 1 base and J dropped 14 bases, with 12 bases sitting between them. CDR1 is MNHNS and CDR2 is SASEGT in the germline V gene. This CDR3 contains 13 residues. This CDR3 reads CASSEVQGMALHF. The CDR3 DNA reads TGTGCCAGCAGTGAAGTTCAGGGAATGGCCCTCCACTTT.

This chain uses TRBV6-5 with TRBJ2-6; TRBD1 matches 8 bases. From germline, CDR1 is MNHEY and CDR2 SVGAGI. The CDR3 length is 14 residues. The trim removed 8 bases at V and 4 bases at J, leaving 4 bases unmatched. DNA for the CDR3: TGTGCCAGCCGCAGGGGGCCCGGGGCCAACGTCCTGACTTTC. This sequence encodes CASRRGPGANVLTF.

The chain has TRBV4-3 and TRBJ2-1; 7 bases are shared with TRBD2. The CDR3 is 14 residues long. The V gene's germline CDR1 is LGHNA and CDR2 YSLEER. The junction had 4 bases not matched to a gene; V was cut back by 4 bases and J by 4 bases. Written as DNA, the CDR3 is TGCGCCAGCAGCCCTAGCGGAGCTTACAATGAGCAGTTCTTC. It codes for CASSPSGAYNEQFF.

The rearrangement links TRBV28 to TRBJ2-3; D unresolved. This CDR3 has 13 amino acids. The V gene lost 5 bases and the J gene lost 3 bases, with 9 bases spanning the gap. Germline CDR1 MDHEN, CDR2 SYDVKM. The CDR3 protein is CASSPRQTDTQYF. CDR3 coding DNA: TGTGCCAGCAGTCCCAGGCAGACAGATACGCAGTATTTT.

The J gene is TRBJ1-2, the V gene TRBV15; no clear D gene. Germline assignment: CDR1 LNHNV and CDR2 YYDKDF (reference sequence). The CDR3 length is 15 residues. Trimming took off 5 bases at V and 4 bases at J, with 17 bases between the two ends. In nucleotides, the CDR3 is TGTGCCACCAGCGGGCGGGCTTGGGGTAGCTATGGCTACACCTTC. Protein: CATSGRAWGSYGYTF.

The chain links TRBV5-4 to TRBJ2-3; perhaps TRBD2 as D (6 bases). CDR1 and CDR2 from the germline V gene are SGHNT and YYREEE (reference sequence). V lost 3 bases, J lost 2 bases, and 16 bases lay in between. This CDR3 region has 16 residues. CDR3 residues: CASSSGRRGYTDTQYF. CDR3 nucleotides: TGTGCCAGCAGCTCCGGCAGGCGGGGATACACAGATACGCAGTATTTT.